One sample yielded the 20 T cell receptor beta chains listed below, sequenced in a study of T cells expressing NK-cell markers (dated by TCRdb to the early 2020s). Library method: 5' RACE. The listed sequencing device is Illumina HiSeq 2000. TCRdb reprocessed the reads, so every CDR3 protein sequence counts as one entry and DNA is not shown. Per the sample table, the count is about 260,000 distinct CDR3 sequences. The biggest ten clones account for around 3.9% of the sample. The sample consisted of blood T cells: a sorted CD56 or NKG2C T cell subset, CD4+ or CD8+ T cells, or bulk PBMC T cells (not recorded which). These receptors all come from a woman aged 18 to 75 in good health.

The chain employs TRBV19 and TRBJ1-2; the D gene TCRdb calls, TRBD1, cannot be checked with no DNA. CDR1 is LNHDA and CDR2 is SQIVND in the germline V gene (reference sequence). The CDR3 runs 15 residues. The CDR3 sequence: CASRLTGMSNYGYTF. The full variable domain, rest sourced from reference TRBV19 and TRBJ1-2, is DGGITQSPKYLFRKEGQNVTLSCEQNLNHDAMYWYRQDPGQGLRLIYYSQIVNDFQKGDIAEGYSVSREKKESFPLTVTSAQKNPTAFYLCASRLTGMSNYGYTFGSGTRLTVV.

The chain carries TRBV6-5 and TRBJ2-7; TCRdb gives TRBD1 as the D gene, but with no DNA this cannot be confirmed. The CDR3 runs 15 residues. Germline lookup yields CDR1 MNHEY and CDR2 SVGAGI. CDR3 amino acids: CASSWELSPIYEQYF.

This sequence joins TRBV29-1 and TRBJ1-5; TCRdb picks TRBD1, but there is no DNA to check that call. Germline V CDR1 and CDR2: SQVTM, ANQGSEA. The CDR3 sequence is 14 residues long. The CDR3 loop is CSVLWSSGDQPQHF.

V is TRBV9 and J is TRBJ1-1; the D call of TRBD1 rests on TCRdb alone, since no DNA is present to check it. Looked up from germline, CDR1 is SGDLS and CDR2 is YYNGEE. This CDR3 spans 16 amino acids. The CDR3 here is CASSADRGGGGTEAFF.

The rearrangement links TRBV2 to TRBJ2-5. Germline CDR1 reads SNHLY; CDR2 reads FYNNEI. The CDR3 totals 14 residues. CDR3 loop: CASSEGSRTETQYF.

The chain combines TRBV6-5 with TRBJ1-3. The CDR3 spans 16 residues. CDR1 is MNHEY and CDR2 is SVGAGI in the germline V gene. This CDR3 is CASSFGDPLSQNTIYF.

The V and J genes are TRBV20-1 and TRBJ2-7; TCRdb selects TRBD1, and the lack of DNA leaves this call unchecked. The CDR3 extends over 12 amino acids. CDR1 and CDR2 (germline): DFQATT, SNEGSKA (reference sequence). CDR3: CSAIDRVYEQYF.

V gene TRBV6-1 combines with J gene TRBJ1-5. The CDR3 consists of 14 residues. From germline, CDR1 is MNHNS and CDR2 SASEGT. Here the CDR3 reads CASRWTVENQPQHF.

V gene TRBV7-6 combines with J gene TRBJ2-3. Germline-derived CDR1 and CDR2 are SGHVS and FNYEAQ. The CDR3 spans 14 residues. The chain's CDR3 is CASSLAKSTDTQYF. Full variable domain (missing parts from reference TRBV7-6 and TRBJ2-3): GAGVSQSPRYKVTKRGQDVALRCDPISGHVSLYWYRQALGQGPEFLTYFNYEAQQDKSGLPNDRFSAERPEGSISTLTIQRTEQRDSAMYRCASSLAKSTDTQYFGPGTRLTVL.

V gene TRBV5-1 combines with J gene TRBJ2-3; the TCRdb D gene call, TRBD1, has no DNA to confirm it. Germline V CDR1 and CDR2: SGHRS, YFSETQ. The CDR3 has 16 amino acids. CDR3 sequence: CASSLADKGAGGTQYF.

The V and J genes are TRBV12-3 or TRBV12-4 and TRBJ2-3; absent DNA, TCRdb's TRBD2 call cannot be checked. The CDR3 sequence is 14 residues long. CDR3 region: CASRRSGRLDTQYF.

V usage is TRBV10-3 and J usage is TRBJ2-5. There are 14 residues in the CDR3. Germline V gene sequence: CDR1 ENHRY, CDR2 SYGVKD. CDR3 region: CAISDLGVQETQYF.

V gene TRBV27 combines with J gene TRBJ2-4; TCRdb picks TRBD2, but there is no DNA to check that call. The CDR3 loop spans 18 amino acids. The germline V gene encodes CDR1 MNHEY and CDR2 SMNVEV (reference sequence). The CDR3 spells CASRPTSGRLLAKNIQYF.

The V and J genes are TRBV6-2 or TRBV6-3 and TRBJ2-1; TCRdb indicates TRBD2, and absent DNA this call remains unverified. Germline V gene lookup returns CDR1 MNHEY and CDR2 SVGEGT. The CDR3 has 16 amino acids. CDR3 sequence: CASSAQGLAVYNEQFF.

Here the CDR3 reads CASSSLDSRTDTQYF. J is TRBJ2-3 and V is TRBV18; the TRBD1 assignment by TCRdb is unverifiable without DNA. In germline, CDR1 is KGHSH, CDR2 LQKENI. This CDR3 is built from 15 residues.

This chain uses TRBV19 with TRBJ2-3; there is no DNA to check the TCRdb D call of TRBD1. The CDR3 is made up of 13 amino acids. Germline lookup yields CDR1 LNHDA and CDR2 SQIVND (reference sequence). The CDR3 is CASIPTSGDTQYF.

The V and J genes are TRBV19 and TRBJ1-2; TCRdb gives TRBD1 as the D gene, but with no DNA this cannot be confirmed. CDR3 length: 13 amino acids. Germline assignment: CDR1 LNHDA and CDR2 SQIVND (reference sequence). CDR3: CASSLGQDYGYTF.

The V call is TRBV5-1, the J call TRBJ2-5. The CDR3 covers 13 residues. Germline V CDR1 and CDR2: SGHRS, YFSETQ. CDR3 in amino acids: CASSYRSLETQYF. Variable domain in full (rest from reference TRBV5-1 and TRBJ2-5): KAGVTQTPRYLIKTRGQQVTLSCSPISGHRSVSWYQQTPGQGLQFLFEYFSETQRNKGNFPGRFSGRQFSNSRSEMNVSTLELGDSALYLCASSYRSLETQYFGPGTRLLVL.

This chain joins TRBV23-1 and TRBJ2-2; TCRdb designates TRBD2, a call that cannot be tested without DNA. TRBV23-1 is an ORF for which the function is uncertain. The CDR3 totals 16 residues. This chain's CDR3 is CASSQWPRSNTGELFF.

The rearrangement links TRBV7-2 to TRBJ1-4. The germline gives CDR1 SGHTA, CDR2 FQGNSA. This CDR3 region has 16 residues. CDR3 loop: CASSPRRPATNEKLFF. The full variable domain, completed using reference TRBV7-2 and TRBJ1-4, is GAGVSQSPSNKVTEKGKDVELRCDPISGHTALYWYRQSLGQGLEFLIYFQGNSAPDKSGLPSDRFSAERTGGSVSTLTIQRTQQEDSAVYLCASSPRRPATNEKLFFGSGTQLSVL.